This T cell receptor beta chain was retrieved from a study of response to subunit inactivated influenza vaccine. One entry per CDR3 protein, called by TCRdb with MiXCR from the RT-PCR reads. The data show around 190,000 distinct CDR3 sequences, around 9% seen once. The CDR3 has 16 residues. Germline values: CDR1 DFQATT, CDR2 SNEGSKA (reference sequence). V trimming: 6 bases; J trimming: 4 bases; junction bases outside the gene matches: 13. Worth noting for this clonotype: Antigen: not known.

Study-wide findings and caveats: Few additional T cells are recruited per seasonal influenza vaccination, authors suggested.

The receptor comes from a man in his fifties or sixties who received an inactivated influenza vaccine. Sequenced here: non-naive T cells sorted from PBMCs, sampled on the day of vaccination. The rearrangement joins TRBV20-1 to TRBJ2-3; 10 nucleotides match TRBD1. For the CDR3, the DNA is TGCAGTGCCTCCGGGGACAGGGGCAAGGGGGCAGATACGCAGTATTTT. As protein: CSASGDRGKGADTQYF.